What follows are 27 T cell receptor beta chains derived from one specimen sequenced in a study of cytomegalovirus exposure and HLA in healthy donors. With 60 Vbeta and 13 Jbeta primers, the PCR was carried out. Produced via immunoSEQ multiplex PCR; TCRdb's table is partial and in-frame only. The sample includes a few hundred thousand clones, around 89% of them seen just once. Sequencing used PBMCs. Receptor source: a woman between 18 and 30 years old in good health and CMV-seronegative.

The V gene is TRBV4-3, the J gene TRBJ2-1; 8 bases are a match to TRBD1. The CDR3 totals 15 residues. J gave up 8 bases and V 3 bases, and 9 bases lay outside the gene matches. Germline CDR1 reads LGHNA; CDR2 reads YSLEER. CDR3 coding DNA: TGCGCCAGCAGCCAGTGGGCCGGACAGGGTTATGAGCAGTTCTTC. Amino acid sequence: CASSQWAGQGYEQFF.

This clone came up once. This rearrangement joins TRBV7-6 to TRBJ2-1, with a tentative D call TRBD2 (6 bases). Germline CDR1 SGHVS, CDR2 FNYEAQ. V lost 3 bases to trimming and J lost 6 bases, with 18 bases between them. This CDR3 has 16 residues. For the CDR3, the DNA is TGTGCCAGCAGCTTGGGAGGCAGGGCTCCTTTCAATGAGCAGTTCTTC. Encoded protein: CASSLGGRAPFNEQFF.

This clone was recorded only once. The limits of the CDR3 on the DNA are not certain, so only TCRdb's listed CDR3 is given. The J gene is TRBJ2-2, the V gene TRBV11-3; the D call in the table, TRBD1, was not verified against the DNA. The CDR3 comprises 19 residues, both ends counted. Germline V gives CDR1 SGHNT, CDR2 YENEEA. CDR3 residues: CASSLSFGPGRGRTGELFF.

The V call is TRBV14, the J call TRBJ2-2, with TRBD1 identical over 7 bases. The germline V gene encodes CDR1 SGHDN and CDR2 FVKESK. The CDR3 is made up of 15 amino acids. Germline trimming cut 2 bases from V and 7 bases from J; bases unmatched to any gene: 7. CDR3 residues: CASSQRRGLVGELFF. Written as DNA, the CDR3 is TGTGCCAGCAGCCAACGAAGGGGGCTTGTCGGGGAGCTGTTTTTT.

V usage is TRBV14 and J usage is TRBJ2-1; TRBD2 agrees at 7 bases. The V and J ends lost 1 base and 6 bases, in that order; junction bases with no gene match: 9. CDR1 is SGHDN and CDR2 is FVKESK in the germline V gene. The CDR3 extends over 16 amino acids. CDR3 nucleotide sequence: TGTGCCAGCAGCCAAGGTACGGGAGGCGCTGTCAATGAGCAGTTCTTC. It yields the protein CASSQGTGGAVNEQFF.

This sequence joins TRBV5-1 and TRBJ1-1, with 10 bases lining up with TRBD1. The germline gives CDR1 SGHRS, CDR2 YFSETQ. This CDR3 has 16 residues. After removal of 4 bases from V and 3 bases from J, the junction contained 9 bases not matched to a gene. The CDR3 is CASSPGDRGSDTEAFF. The CDR3 nucleotides read TGCGCCAGCAGCCCCGGGGACAGGGGCAGTGACACTGAAGCTTTCTTT. Drawing the rest from reference TRBV5-1 and TRBJ1-1, the complete variable domain is KAGVTQTPRYLIKTRGQQVTLSCSPISGHRSVSWYQQTPGQGLQFLFEYFSETQRNKGNFPGRFSGRQFSNSRSEMNVSTLELGDSALYLCASSPGDRGSDTEAFFGQGTRLTVV.

This clone was seen once. This sequence joins TRBV9 and TRBJ1-1, with D hard to call. V was pared by 4 bases and J by 3 bases, with 7 bases between. Germline assignment: CDR1 SGDLS and CDR2 YYNGEE. The CDR3 is 12 amino acids. CDR3 region: CASSPLYTEAFF. For the CDR3, the DNA is TGTGCCAGCAGCCCTCTCTACACTGAAGCTTTCTTT.

This clone has only one observation. The gene calls are TRBV2 and TRBJ1-5; the D gene is possibly TRBD1 (6 bases). V lost 9 bases to trimming and J lost 5 bases, with 17 bases between them. CDR1 and CDR2 (germline): SNHLY, FYNNEI. The CDR3 has 14 residues. CDR3 amino acids: CASSAGTLYQPQHF. CDR3 coding DNA: TGTGCCAGTTCCGCAGGGACACTCTATCAGCCCCAGCATTTT. The full variable domain, in which reference TRBV2 and TRBJ1-5 provide the parts outside the CDR3, is EPEVTQTPSHQVTQMGQEVILRCVPISNHLYFYWYRQILGQKVEFLVSFYNNEISEKSEIFDDQFSVERPDGSNFTLKIRSTKLEDSAMYFCASSAGTLYQPQHFGDGTRLSIL.

This chain links TRBV25-1 with TRBJ2-2; 10 bases map to TRBD1. Trimming cost V 3 bases and J 1 base; bases outside gene matches: 8. The CDR3 loop spans 18 amino acids. Germline V gene lookup returns CDR1 MGHDK and CDR2 SYGVNS. The chain's CDR3 is CASSDLDRGRLNTGELFF. CDR3 DNA sequence: TGTGCCAGCAGTGACCTAGACAGGGGGCGCTTGAACACCGGGGAGCTGTTTTTT.

The chain has TRBV27 and TRBJ2-3; 10 bases are a match to TRBD2. V gave up 2 bases and J gave up 6 bases; unmatched junction bases: 8. The CDR3 contains 16 residues. The germline V gene has CDR1 MNHEY and CDR2 SMNVEV (reference sequence). The CDR3, as DNA: TGTGCCAGCAGTTTAGGGACTAGCGTTAGCCTTGATACGCAGTATTTT. Protein: CASSLGTSVSLDTQYF.

The table lists this clone with a count of one. The genes are TRBV5-4 and TRBJ2-7, with TRBD1 identical over 12 bases. Losses at the gene ends were 3 bases for V and 2 bases for J; bases not matched to a gene: 3. This CDR3 is 15 amino acids long. Germline-derived CDR1 and CDR2 are SGHNT and YYREEE (reference sequence). CDR3 sequence (DNA): TGTGCCAGCAGCTCCGGGACAGGGGGCGCCTACGAGCAGTACTTC. Its protein is CASSSGTGGAYEQYF.

The chain carries TRBV2 and TRBJ2-7, with D uncertain. Trimming took off 5 bases at V and 5 bases at J, with 13 bases between the two ends. The CDR3 extends over 13 amino acids. CDR1 SNHLY and CDR2 FYNNEI come from the germline V gene. The DNA for the CDR3 is TGTGCCAGCAGTCGATTAGGTGAGGACGAGCAGTACTTC. Translating it yields CASSRLGEDEQYF.

The chain is built from TRBV7-2 and TRBJ1-4, with 8 bases aligning to TRBD1. V gave up 5 bases and J gave up 5 bases; unmatched junction bases: 7. Germline V gene sequence: CDR1 SGHTA, CDR2 FQGNSA. This CDR3 region has 15 residues. CDR3 nucleotides: TGTGCCAGCAGCCCCCTCGGGACAGGAAATGAAAAACTGTTTTTT. This encodes CASSPLGTGNEKLFF.

The chain combines TRBV7-9 with TRBJ2-7, with a weak D call TRBD1 (6 bases). Trimming stripped 4 bases from V and 5 bases from J, with 15 bases between. The V gene's germline CDR1 is SEHNR and CDR2 FQNEAQ (reference sequence). This CDR3 contains 14 residues. The CDR3, as DNA: TGTGCCAGCAGCTACGGACAGTCCTTCGACGAGCAGTACTTC. Its protein is CASSYGQSFDEQYF.

The rearrangement links TRBV30 to TRBJ1-6; TRBD1 matches at 7 bases. This CDR3 has 13 residues. Germline CDR1 is GTSNPN and CDR2 is SVGIG (reference sequence). The ends lost 8 bases at V and 5 bases at J; junction bases unmatched: 6. CDR3: CAGQESNNSPLHF. The CDR3 DNA reads as TGTGCCGGACAGGAGTCCAATAATTCACCCCTCCACTTT.

The chain carries TRBV27 and TRBJ2-7; 8 bases line up with TRBD2. There are 14 residues in the CDR3. The germline gives CDR1 MNHEY, CDR2 SMNVEV (reference sequence). V was pared by 3 bases and J by 3 bases, with 4 bases of the junction left unmatched. The DNA of the CDR3 is TGTGCCAGCAGTTTGAGAGCGGGGGTCTACGAGCAGTACTTC. Protein sequence: CASSLRAGVYEQYF.

As regards this clone: One end of the junction does not line up with germline, which may come from a read error. The rearrangement uses TRBV18 and TRBJ2-7; 13 bases fit TRBD2. This CDR3 comprises 17 residues. In germline, CDR1 is KGHSH, CDR2 LQKENI. The CDR3 coding sequence is TGTGCCAGCTCATCACCCGGGACTAGCGGGAACTCCTACGAGCAGTACTTC. Protein: CASSSPGTSGNSYEQYF. Together with reference TRBV18 and TRBJ2-7, the CDR3 gives the full variable domain: NAGVMQNPRHLVRRRGQEARLRCSPMKGHSHVYWYRQLPEEGLKFMVYLQKENIIDESGMPKERFSAEFPKEGPSILRIQQVVRGDSAAYFCASSSPGTSGNSYEQYFGPGTRLTVT.

The rearrangement links TRBV11-2 to TRBJ1-5; unclear D gene. Germline lookup yields CDR1 SGHAT and CDR2 FQNNGV. Trimming took 4 bases from V and 4 from J, leaving 8 bases between them. This CDR3 region has 13 residues. The CDR3 protein is CASSYRGNQPQHF. DNA of the CDR3: TGTGCCAGCAGCTATAGAGGGAATCAGCCCCAGCATTTT. Combining the CDR3 with reference TRBV11-2 and TRBJ1-5 gives the whole variable domain EAGVAQSPRYKIIEKRQSVAFWCNPISGHATLYWYQQILGQGPKLLIQFQNNGVVDDSQLPKDRFSAERLKGVDSTLKIQPAKLEDSAVYLCASSYRGNQPQHFGDGTRLSIL.

This rearrangement joins TRBV10-2 to TRBJ2-5; the D gene is possibly TRBD1 (6 bases). Germline lookup yields CDR1 WSHSY and CDR2 SAAADI. This CDR3 spans 14 amino acids. V gave up 2 bases and J gave up 1 base, with 8 bases separating them. The chain's CDR3 is CASSEGTLQETQYF. DNA for the CDR3: TGCGCCAGCAGTGAGGGGACACTCCAAGAGACCCAGTACTTC.

Worth noting for this clone: The junction departs from the called germline gene at one end, perhaps through a read error. V and J are TRBV5-1 and TRBJ2-1; 14 bases agree with TRBD2. CDR3 length: 16 amino acids. CDR1 is SGHRS and CDR2 is YFSETQ in the germline V gene. The CDR3 coding sequence is TGCGCCAGCAGCTTGCCGGGACTAGCGGGAGTCGATGAGCAGCTCTTC. This gives the protein CASSLPGLAGVDEQLF. The entire variable domain, with the rest obtained from reference TRBV5-1 and TRBJ2-1, is as follows: KAGVTQTPRYLIKTRGQQVTLSCSPISGHRSVSWYQQTPGQGLQFLFEYFSETQRNKGNFPGRFSGRQFSNSRSEMNVSTLELGDSALYLCASSLPGLAGVDEQLFGPGTRLTVL.

The chain has TRBV9 and TRBJ1-1; D perhaps matches TRBD1 (6 bases). Germline V gene data show CDR1 as SGDLS and CDR2 as YYNGEE. Trimming took off 0 bases at V and 1 base at J, with 7 bases between the two ends. CDR3 length equals 14 residues. CDR3: CASSVVGANTEAFF. CDR3 sequence (DNA): TGTGCCAGCAGCGTAGTGGGGGCGAACACTGAAGCTTTCTTT.

V gene TRBV4-2 combines with J gene TRBJ2-2; TRBD1 matches at 9 bases. Germline CDR1 is LGHNA and CDR2 is YNFKEQ. The CDR3 length is 15 residues. The J segment lost 5 bases and the V segment lost 3 bases, leaving 4 bases of the junction unmatched. The CDR3: CASSHGQGNTGELFF. CDR3 bases: TGTGCCAGCAGCCACGGACAGGGGAATACCGGGGAGCTGTTTTTT.

The V gene is TRBV20-1, the J gene TRBJ1-4; D gene ambiguous. The CDR3 spans 10 residues. The V and J ends lost 3 bases and 11 bases respectively, with 7 bases between them. The germline CDR1 and CDR2 sequences are DFQATT and SNEGSKA (reference sequence). The CDR3 protein is CSARYSKLFF. The CDR3 DNA sequence: TGCAGTGCTAGGTACTCCAAACTGTTTTTT.

The rearrangement links TRBV7-9 to TRBJ2-2; D call uncertain. V dropped 6 bases and J dropped 5 bases, with 13 bases sitting between them. Germline V gene sequence: CDR1 SEHNR, CDR2 FQNEAQ (reference sequence). This CDR3 has 14 residues. The CDR3 DNA follows: TGTGCCAGCAGTTCGATGGGCGCTACCGGGGAGCTGTTTTTT. Translated, it gives CASSSMGATGELFF.

As concerns this clone: One end of the junction is discordant with germline, which a read error may explain. This chain uses TRBV6-1 with TRBJ2-4; 13 bases align to TRBD2. CDR1 and CDR2 from the germline V gene are MNHNS and SASEGT. The CDR3 extends over 15 amino acids. This CDR3 is CASSEEGLAGFPIGF. CDR3 DNA: TGTGCCAGCAGTGAAGAGGGACTAGCGGGGTTTCCTATAGGCTTC.

The rearrangement links TRBV10-3 to TRBJ1-3; 7 bases agree with TRBD1. V lost 6 bases and J lost 6; bases outside the gene matches: 8. The V gene's germline CDR1 is ENHRY and CDR2 SYGVKD. The CDR3 contains 14 residues. The CDR3 nucleotides read TGTGCCATCAGCGACTACAGGGGCTTAAACACCATATATTTT. As protein: CAISDYRGLNTIYF.

The chain employs TRBV28 and TRBJ1-2, with unresolved D. The CDR3 has 13 amino acids. V dropped 4 bases and J dropped 4 bases, with 10 bases sitting between them. Germline values: CDR1 MDHEN, CDR2 SYDVKM. The CDR3 spells CASSYAELYGYTF. CDR3 coding DNA: TGTGCCAGCAGTTATGCGGAACTCTATGGCTACACCTTC.